In this sample, the clone carrying this TCR beta chain turned up many times. Unique molecular identifiers were incorporated into the prepared TCRbeta library. Each CDR3 protein is one row after TCRdb ran MiXCR on the PCR reads. The data show around 600,000 distinct CDR3 sequences, roughly 15% seen once. The data were obtained in a study of T-cell reconstitution after alpha-beta-depleted transplantation in children. Per germline, CDR1 DFQATT and CDR2 SNEGSKA (reference sequence). The CDR3 runs 13 residues. Trimming took off 2 bases at V and 2 bases at J, with 9 bases between the two ends. This receptor was identified in a human donor who donated a stem cell graft to a child with acute myeloid leukemia. This chain uses TRBV20-1 with TRBJ1-2; D call uncertain. The material was PBMCs from the stem cell graft donor, obtained from the stem cell graft. The CDR3 coding sequence is TGCAGTGCTAGACAGGTTCGCAACTATGGCTACACCTTC. It yields the protein CSARQVRNYGYTF.